One sample yielded the 19 T cell receptor beta chains listed below, sequenced in a study of control samples from healthy donors and cancer patients. Libraries were prepared by immunoSEQ multiplex PCR; TCRdb keeps only in-frame clonotypes and omits some of them. This table holds about 130,000 clones, 80% to 95% found once. The specimen was blood. The origin of the receptors is a man aged 35-49 years in good health.

The gene calls are TRBV5-1 and TRBJ1-3, with a tentative D call TRBD1 (5 bases). The germline V gene has CDR1 SGHRS and CDR2 YFSETQ. The CDR3 covers 14 residues. V was pared by 0 bases and J by 3 bases, with 7 bases between. In nucleotides, the CDR3 is TGCGCCAGCAGCTTGGGAGGGGTTGGAAACACCATATATTTT. Translating gives CASSLGGVGNTIYF.

The chain employs TRBV29-1 and TRBJ1-3, with a tentative D call TRBD1 (5 bases). Per germline, CDR1 SQVTM and CDR2 ANQGSEA. With 4 bases removed from V and 0 bases from J, the gap between germline ends came to 13 bases. The CDR3 is made up of 15 amino acids. The CDR3 nucleotides are TGCAGCGTTGGAGTTGAGGGGCCCTCTGGAAACACCATATATTTT. This gives the protein CSVGVEGPSGNTIYF.

J is TRBJ1-3 and V is TRBV5-4; D may be TRBD1 (5 bases). Germline-derived CDR1 and CDR2 are SGHNT and YYREEE (reference sequence). The CDR3 sequence is 15 residues long. V lost 4 bases and J 0 bases, leaving 11 bases between the germline ends. CDR3 nucleotides: TGTGCCAGCAGCCTAACAGGAGGCTCTGGAAACACCATATATTTT. Translating it yields CASSLTGGSGNTIYF.

This clone occurred once. The CDR3 DNA reads as TGTGCCAGCAGCTCTGGGAGACGTGACACTGAAGCTTTCTTT. Its protein product is CASSSGRRDTEAFF. The chain couples TRBV9 to TRBJ1-1; D is undetermined. V gave up 4 bases and J gave up 3 bases, with 13 bases separating them. CDR1 SGDLS and CDR2 YYNGEE come from the germline V gene. This CDR3 has 14 amino acids.

This sequence joins TRBV6-1 and TRBJ1-5; 10 bases match TRBD1. The V gene end was trimmed by 5 bases and the J gene end by 8 bases; junction bases not matched to a gene: 6. The CDR3 is made up of 14 amino acids. Germline CDR1 reads MNHNS; CDR2 reads SASEGT. CDR3 coding DNA: TGTGCCAGCAGTTTAGGACAGGGGGTAAAGCCCCAGCATTTT. It translates to CASSLGQGVKPQHF.

This chain joins TRBV19 and TRBJ1-1; unclear D gene. V lost 6 bases and J 0 bases, leaving 14 bases between the germline ends. Germline CDR1 reads LNHDA; CDR2 reads SQIVND (reference sequence). The CDR3 loop spans 15 amino acids. CDR3 loop: CASSRDSGLNTEAFF. The CDR3 bases are TGTGCCAGTAGCCGAGACTCCGGGTTGAACACTGAAGCTTTCTTT.

This clone has only a few counts. The rearrangement links TRBV7-8 to TRBJ1-5; perhaps TRBD1 as D (6 bases). V gave up 5 bases and J gave up 4 bases, with 21 bases separating them. The CDR3 runs 17 residues. The germline V gene has CDR1 SGHVS and CDR2 FQNEAQ. CDR3 in DNA: TGTGCCAGCAGCCTCAGGGGTGTAGTATTAGGGAATCAGCCCCAGCATTTT. Translated: CASSLRGVVLGNQPQHF.

The V call is TRBV7-3, the J call TRBJ2-5; possible D gene TRBD1, 6 bases. This CDR3 spans 13 amino acids. Between the trimmed V and J ends, which lost 8 bases and 2 bases, there was a span of 12 bases. Per germline, CDR1 SGHTA and CDR2 FQGTGA. CDR3 region: CASGQGNQETQYF. The CDR3 DNA is TGTGCCAGCGGGCAGGGGAATCAAGAGACCCAGTACTTC.

The CDR3 coding sequence is TGCAGTGCTAGTGCGCCTTACAATGAGCAGTTCTTC. Amino acid sequence: CSASAPYNEQFF. This rearrangement joins TRBV20-1 to TRBJ2-1; D is uncertain. This CDR3 is built from 12 residues. In germline, CDR1 is DFQATT, CDR2 SNEGSKA (reference sequence). Trimming shortened V by 3 bases and J by 4 bases, and 7 bases separated the two germline ends.

This sequence joins TRBV30 and TRBJ2-3, with D unresolved. This CDR3 has 16 amino acids. The germline gives CDR1 GTSNPN, CDR2 SVGIG (reference sequence). V lost 1 base and J lost 4, with 18 bases in between. CDR3 region: CAWSALFLGRADTQYF. The CDR3 DNA reads as TGTGCCTGGAGTGCCCTTTTCTTGGGTAGGGCAGATACGCAGTATTTT.

The chain employs TRBV30 and TRBJ1-6; D is possibly TRBD1 (6 bases). CDR1 GTSNPN and CDR2 SVGIG come from the germline V gene (reference sequence). The V end lost 8 bases, the J end lost 5 bases, and 13 bases lay between the germline ends. The CDR3 runs 13 residues. CDR3: CAGSGEHNSPLHF. The DNA for the CDR3 is TGTGCCGGTTCAGGGGAACATAATTCACCCCTCCACTTT.

The chain carries TRBV5-1 and TRBJ1-4, with 8 bases fitting TRBD1. CDR3 length: 14 residues. The junction had 6 bases not matched to a gene; V was cut back by 7 bases and J by 4 bases. Germline assignment: CDR1 SGHRS and CDR2 YFSETQ. CDR3 nucleotide sequence: TGCGCCAGCCAGACAGGGGACTTTAATGAAAAACTGTTTTTT. Amino acids: CASQTGDFNEKLFF.

J is TRBJ1-3 and V is TRBV6-6; 9 bases are shared with TRBD1. The CDR3 length is 16 residues. Trimming took 4 bases from V and 4 from J; bases not matched to a gene: 8. In germline, CDR1 is MNHNY, CDR2 SVGAGI (reference sequence). CDR3 amino acids: CASSSPQGARGNTIYF. The CDR3 coding sequence is TGTGCCAGCAGTTCCCCACAGGGGGCGCGAGGAAACACCATATATTTT.

In its sample, this clone was seen a few times. The chain employs TRBV29-1 and TRBJ1-1; D possibly corresponds to TRBD1 (6 bases). The CDR3 runs to 13 residues. Germline CDR1 reads SQVTM; CDR2 reads ANQGSEA. Deletions cut 5 bases from V and 0 bases from J, with 10 bases between. CDR3 loop: CSVTGHLNTEAFF. The CDR3, as DNA: TGCAGCGTTACGGGACACCTGAACACTGAAGCTTTCTTT.

V usage is TRBV27 and J usage is TRBJ1-6; TRBD1 aligns across 7 bases. Per germline, CDR1 MNHEY and CDR2 SMNVEV (reference sequence). V shed 6 bases and J 5 bases; nucleotides not matched to a gene: 4. There are 14 residues in the CDR3. CDR3 nucleotide sequence: TGTGCCAGCAGGACAGGGCTCAATAATTCACCCCTCCACTTT. As protein: CASRTGLNNSPLHF.

V and J are TRBV13 and TRBJ2-7; 10 bases map to TRBD1. Germline lookup yields CDR1 PRHDT and CDR2 FYEKMQ (reference sequence). The CDR3 sequence is 15 residues long. V gave up 5 bases and J gave up 2 bases; unmatched junction bases: 6. The CDR3 region is CASSRRQGAAYEQYF. CDR3 DNA sequence: TGTGCCAGCAGCCGTAGACAGGGGGCTGCCTACGAGCAGTACTTC.

V usage is TRBV6-5 and J usage is TRBJ1-6, with 9 bases lining up with TRBD1. This CDR3 is built from 14 residues. Unmatched junction bases numbered 3, after V lost 5 bases and J lost 7 bases. Germline CDR1 reads MNHEY; CDR2 reads SVGAGI. The CDR3 here is CASSTGGTNSPLHF. The CDR3 coding sequence is TGTGCCAGCAGTACAGGGGGCACGAATTCACCCCTCCACTTT.

V gene TRBV9 combines with J gene TRBJ2-7, with D possibly TRBD1 on 5 matching bases. The CDR3 has 14 amino acids. Germline CDR1 reads SGDLS; CDR2 reads YYNGEE. The germline V and J ends were trimmed by 3 bases and 5 bases, with 15 bases remaining between them. The CDR3, as DNA: TGTGCCAGCAGCGCACAGGATCTCCGGGACGAGCAGTACTTC. This encodes CASSAQDLRDEQYF.

This clone was counted once. The CDR3 region is CAISDSGGSGDTQYF. The CDR3 DNA sequence: TGTGCCATCAGTGACAGCGGGGGAAGTGGAGATACGCAGTATTTT. The genes are TRBV10-3 and TRBJ2-3, with 8 nucleotides matching TRBD2. Trimming cost V 3 bases and J 5 bases; bases outside gene matches: 7. The CDR3 is made up of 15 amino acids. CDR1 ENHRY and CDR2 SYGVKD come from the germline V gene.